The rows below give T cell receptor beta chains drawn from one sample of a study of Graves' ophthalmopathy and Graves' hyperthyroidism. TCRdb reprocessed the multiplex PCR reads via MiXCR and lists one record per CDR3 protein. The sample includes around 1,000,000 distinct CDR3 sequences, 35% to 45% of them seen just once. The sequencing input was peripheral blood or thyroid tissue (not recorded which). These receptors came from an adult man with Graves' hyperthyroidism. CDR3s include the opening cysteine and the closing phenylalanine or tryptophan. A D gene is named only where the DNA matches it firmly. Clone size is stated in some rows and not others, as once, few, many or a class when expanded.

size	D	V	J	DNA	CDR3
many	-	TRBV7-9	TRBJ1-4	TGTGCCAGCAGCTTAGGACAGCGCAATGAAAAACTGTTTTTT	CASSLGQRNEKLFF
many	-	TRBV6-1	TRBJ2-5	TGTGCCAGCAGTGAAGGAGGGGTAAGGGAGACCCAGTACTTC	CASSEGGVRETQYF
-	TRBD1	TRBV7-9	TRBJ1-6	TGTGCCAGCAGCTCTTCAGGGGGCGCCAATAATTCACCCCTCCACTTT	CASSSSGGANNSPLHF
many	TRBD2	TRBV7-9	TRBJ2-5	TGTGCCAGCAGCCTCGGGGGACTAGCGGTAACCGAGACCCAGTACTTC	CASSLGGLAVTETQYF
few	-	TRBV14	TRBJ2-2	TGTGCCAGCAGCCCGAGCCGCGCAGTCACCGGGGAGCTGTTTTTT	CASSPSRAVTGELFF
once	TRBD1	TRBV25-1	TRBJ2-5	TGTGCCAGCAGTTTGGTGACAGGGAGTACGAAGACCCAGTACTTC	CASSLVTGSTKTQYF
many	TRBD2	TRBV12-3/TRBV12-4	TRBJ2-7	TGTGCCAGCAGGCGCGGGGGGGCGAGCGAGCAGTACTTC	CASRRGGASEQYF
few	TRBD2	TRBV12-3/TRBV12-4	TRBJ2-5	TGTGCCAGCAGCCCTCCTCGGCGGGGGAATAAGTACCAAGAGACCCAGTACTTC	CASSPPRRGNKYQETQYF
-	TRBD1	TRBV29-1	TRBJ1-4	TGCAGCTTCCGGGACAGACGCGAAAAACTGTTTTTT	CSFRDRREKLFF
many	-	TRBV7-9	TRBJ2-7	TGTGCCAGCAGCTTATCGTCATGGGAGCAGTACTTC	CASSLSSWEQYF
-	-	TRBV15	TRBJ1-6	TGTGCCAGCACTCGGACGGGAAAATATAATTCACCCCTCCACTTT	CASTRTGKYNSPLHF
few	TRBD1	TRBV19	TRBJ1-5	TGTGCCAGTAGTACGACCGGGACAGCCGATCAGCCCCAGCATTTT	CASSTTGTADQPQHF
-	TRBD1	TRBV20-1	TRBJ1-5	TGCAGTGCTAGAGAATACCGACAGGGGGCTTCCCTGAATCAGCCCCAGCATTTT	CSAREYRQGASLNQPQHF
-	-	TRBV7-2	TRBJ1-1	TGTGCCAGCAGCGGGGGGACCAGCGCTTTCTTT	CASSGGTSAFF
many	-	TRBV20-1	TRBJ2-5	TGCAGTGCTAGTGTGGGGGGGCGGCAAGAGACCCAGTACTTC	CSASVGGRQETQYF
many	-	TRBV7-2	TRBJ1-6	TGTGCCAGCAGCTTAGCGGGGTTAGGGTATTCACCCCTCCACTTT	CASSLAGLGYSPLHF
-	TRBD1	TRBV5-1	TRBJ2-2	TGCGCCAGCAGCCAGGGACAGCCGGGCGGGGAGCTGTTTTTT	CASSQGQPGGELFF
few	-	TRBV18	TRBJ2-5	TGTGCCAGCTCACCAGGAGCTTACGAGACCCAGTACTTC	CASSPGAYETQYF
many	-	TRBV6-5	TRBJ1-1	TGTGCCAGCAGTTACGTGGGGGCTTCGAACACTGAAGCTTTCTTT	CASSYVGASNTEAFF
once	TRBD1	TRBV10-2	TRBJ2-7	TGCGCCAGCAATCCGGGACAGGGTCACTACGAGCAGCACTTC	CASNPGQGHYEQHF
-	TRBD2	TRBV12-3/TRBV12-4	TRBJ2-7	TGTGCCAGCACCCGAGGACTAGCGGGAGCCTACGAGCAGTACTTC	CASTRGLAGAYEQYF
many	-	TRBV7-9	TRBJ1-6	TGTGCCAGCAGCTTTACTGGCAGGGCGGATTCACCCCTCCACTTT	CASSFTGRADSPLHF
many	-	TRBV10-3	TRBJ2-7	TGTGCCATCAGTGAGGTCGCCACAGATCAGTACTTC	CAISEVATDQYF
-	TRBD1	TRBV7-6	TRBJ2-2	TGTGCCAGCAGCTTGGTTTTGCTAGGACAGGGGACCTACACCGGGGAGCTGTTTTTT	CASSLVLLGQGTYTGELFF
few	-	TRBV10-2	TRBJ2-7	TGTGCCAGCAGTTTCGCGGGAAGGGGCAGCGAGCAGTACTTC	CASSFAGRGSEQYF
few	-	TRBV30	TRBJ1-1	TGTGCCTGGAGTAGTGAGAGTGAAGCTTTCTTT	CAWSSESEAFF
many	TRBD1	TRBV10-2	TRBJ1-6	TGCGCCAGCAGTGAGGACAGGGATTCACCCCTCCACTTT	CASSEDRDSPLHF
-	TRBD1	TRBV10-2	TRBJ1-2	TGCGCCAGCAGCCAAGCAGTACAGGGGAACTATGGCTACACCTTC	CASSQAVQGNYGYTF
-	TRBD1	TRBV6-6	TRBJ1-1	TGTGCCAGCAGTCGGGACAGCCCGGCGGATTCTGAAGCTTTCTTT	CASSRDSPADSEAFF
-	-	TRBV20-1	TRBJ2-7	TGCAGTGCTAGAGATATGAGACAGAACTACGAGCAGTACTTC	CSARDMRQNYEQYF
-	TRBD2	TRBV20-1	TRBJ2-7	TGCAGTGCTGACCCGAGGACTAGCGCAACCTACGAGCAGTACTTC	CSADPRTSATYEQYF
many	-	TRBV7-2	TRBJ2-5	TGTGCCAGCAGCCATTTGGGCGGGGATCAAGAGACCCAGTACTTC	CASSHLGGDQETQYF
-	TRBD1	TRBV19	TRBJ2-3	TGTGCCAGTGCCGCAGGGGGCGGCCTCGCAAAGGATACGCAGTATTTT	CASAAGGGLAKDTQYF
-	TRBD1	TRBV7-6	TRBJ1-3	TGTGCCAGCAGCTTATCGGGACAGGGGGCCAACACCATATATTTT	CASSLSGQGANTIYF
-	-	TRBV20-1	TRBJ2-1	TGCAGTGCTACTGTCCCATCAGACTTCGCCAATGAGCAGTTCTTC	CSATVPSDFANEQFF
few	TRBD1	TRBV29-1	TRBJ2-2	TGCAGCGTTGGGACAGGGAACACCGGGGAGCTGTTTTTT	CSVGTGNTGELFF
many	-	TRBV12-3/TRBV12-4	TRBJ1-1	TGTGCCAGCAGTTCTCGGTCCCCGGAGCGTGAAGCTTTCTTT	CASSSRSPEREAFF
few	-	TRBV7-2	TRBJ2-7	TGTGCCAGCTCACCGGCAGGGTCCCCCTACGAGCAGTACTTC	CASSPAGSPYEQYF
-	TRBD1	TRBV29-1	TRBJ2-7	TGCAGCATCGGACAGGGGAGATACGAGCAGTACTTC	CSIGQGRYEQYF
few	TRBD2	TRBV6-4	TRBJ2-7	TGTGCCAGCGGACTAGCGAAAAACGAGCAGTACTTC	CASGLAKNEQYF
few	-	TRBV9	TRBJ1-6	TGTGCCAGCAGCCAGTTACGGGGGGCTAATTCACCCCTCCACTTT	CASSQLRGANSPLHF
-	-	TRBV29-1	TRBJ2-5	TGCAGCCTGGGACAACCTGGAGAGACCCAGTACTTC	CSLGQPGETQYF
-	TRBD1	TRBV7-9	TRBJ1-6	TGTGCCAGCAGTAAAGACAGGGCCTATAATTCACCCCTCCACTTT	CASSKDRAYNSPLHF
few	TRBD1	TRBV7-9	TRBJ1-4	TGTGCCAGCAGCCCAAAAGGACAGGGTTTTAGTGAAAAACTGTTTTTT	CASSPKGQGFSEKLFF
-	TRBD2	TRBV20-1	TRBJ2-7	TGCAGTGCTAGAGATCTTCTAGCGGGAGTTTACGAGCAGTACTTC	CSARDLLAGVYEQYF
-	-	TRBV20-1	TRBJ2-5	TGCAGTGCGGGAGAGGGGATGGAGACCCAGTACTTC	CSAGEGMETQYF
-	-	TRBV6-6	TRBJ2-5	TGTGCCAGTCAACCCGCCAGGGGTTGGGAGACCCAGTACTTC	CASQPARGWETQYF
few	-	TRBV12-3/TRBV12-4	TRBJ1-4	TGTGCCAGCAGTTTGAGGACGCAAGCAACTAATGAAAAACTGTTTTTT	CASSLRTQATNEKLFF
many	-	TRBV12-3/TRBV12-4	TRBJ1-2	TGTGCCAGCACCCGGACAGATACCTATGGCTACACCTTC	CASTRTDTYGYTF
few	-	TRBV12-3/TRBV12-4	TRBJ1-1	TGTGCCAGCAGCCCGTTCAATTCCGGGGATCACACTGAAGCTTTCTTT	CASSPFNSGDHTEAFF
many	-	TRBV10-2	TRBJ2-5	TGCGCCAGCAAGGGAGAGACCCAGTACTTC	CASKGETQYF
-	-	TRBV18	TRBJ2-5	TGTGCCAGCTCACGGGACGGAGGAGAGACCCAGTACTTC	CASSRDGGETQYF
-	TRBD2	TRBV29-1	TRBJ2-2	TGCAGCGCCGCTGGGCCCGGGACTAGGAACACCGGGGAGCTGTTTTTT	CSAAGPGTRNTGELFF
many	TRBD1	TRBV13	TRBJ1-2	TGTGCCAGCAGCTCCCAGGGGGCGGACATCTATGGCTACACCTTC	CASSSQGADIYGYTF
-	TRBD1	TRBV7-9	TRBJ2-5	TGTGCCAGCAGCCCCCGACAGGGAAGCGGCTGGGAGACCCAGTACTTC	CASSPRQGSGWETQYF
few	TRBD2	TRBV12-3/TRBV12-4	TRBJ2-5	TGTGCCAGCAGTCAGGGTAGTTCAGCTAGCGGGGAACGCGCGGACGGGACCCAGTACTTC	CASSQGSSASGERADGTQYF
few	TRBD2	TRBV5-4	TRBJ2-7	TGTGCCAGCAGCCGGACCGGGAGGGGAGGGCCCTACGAGCAGTACTTC	CASSRTGRGGPYEQYF
few	-	TRBV11-3	TRBJ2-2	TGTGCCAGCTCCCACGGAGGAGTCGAGCTGTTTTTT	CASSHGGVELFF
-	-	TRBV5-6	TRBJ1-1	TGTGCCAGCAGCTTGGCGGGACGGGCGGTGGTGAACACTGAAGCTTTCTTT	CASSLAGRAVVNTEAFF
-	-	TRBV19	TRBJ2-6	TGTGCCAGTGGCAACCTCGGGACTTTC	CASGNLGTF